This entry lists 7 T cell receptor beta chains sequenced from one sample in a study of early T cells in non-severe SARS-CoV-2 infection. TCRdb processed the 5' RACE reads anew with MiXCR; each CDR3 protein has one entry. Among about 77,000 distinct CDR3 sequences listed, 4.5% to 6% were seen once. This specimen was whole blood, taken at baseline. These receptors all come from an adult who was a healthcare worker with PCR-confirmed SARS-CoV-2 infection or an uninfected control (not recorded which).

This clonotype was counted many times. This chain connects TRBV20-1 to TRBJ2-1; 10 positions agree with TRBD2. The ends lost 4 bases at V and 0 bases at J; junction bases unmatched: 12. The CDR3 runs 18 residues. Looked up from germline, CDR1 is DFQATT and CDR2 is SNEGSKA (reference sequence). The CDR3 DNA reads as TGCAGTGCTATTGATAGAGGGTCTAGCGGGAGCTCCTACAATGAGCAGTTCTTC. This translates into CSAIDRGSSGSSYNEQFF.

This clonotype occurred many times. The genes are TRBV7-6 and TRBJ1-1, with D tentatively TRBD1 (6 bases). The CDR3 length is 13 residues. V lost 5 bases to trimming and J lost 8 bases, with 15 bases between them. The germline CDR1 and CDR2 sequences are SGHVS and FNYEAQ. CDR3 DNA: TGTGCCAGCAGCCCGGAACAGGGACGGGAAGCTTTCTTT. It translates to CASSPEQGREAFF.

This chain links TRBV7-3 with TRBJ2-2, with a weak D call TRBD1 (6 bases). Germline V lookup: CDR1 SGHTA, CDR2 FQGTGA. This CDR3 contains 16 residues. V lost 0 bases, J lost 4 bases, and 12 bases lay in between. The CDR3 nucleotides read TGTGCCAGCAGCTTAACAGGACAGAGCCTCACCGGGGAGCTGTTTTTT. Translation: CASSLTGQSLTGELFF.

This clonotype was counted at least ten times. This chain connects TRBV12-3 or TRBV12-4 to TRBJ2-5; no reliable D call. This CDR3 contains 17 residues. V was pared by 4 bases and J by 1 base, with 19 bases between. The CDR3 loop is CASSSTLAELSQETQYF. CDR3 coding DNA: TGTGCCAGCAGTTCCACCCTGGCGGAGCTCTCCCAAGAGACCCAGTACTTC.

The CDR3 reads CASSFRPTYEQYF. Written as DNA, the CDR3 is TGTGCCAGCAGTTTTCGACCGACCTACGAGCAGTACTTC. This chain links TRBV12-3 or TRBV12-4 with TRBJ2-7, with D hard to call. There are 13 residues in the CDR3. The ends were cut back, 3 bases at V and 2 bases at J, with 8 bases in the middle.

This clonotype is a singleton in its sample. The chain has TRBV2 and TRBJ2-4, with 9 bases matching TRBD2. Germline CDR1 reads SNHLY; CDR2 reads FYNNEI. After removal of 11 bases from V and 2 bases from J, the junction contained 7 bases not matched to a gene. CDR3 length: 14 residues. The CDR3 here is CAQTSGGTKNIQYF. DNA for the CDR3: TGTGCCCAGACGAGCGGGGGGACCAAAAACATTCAGTACTTC.

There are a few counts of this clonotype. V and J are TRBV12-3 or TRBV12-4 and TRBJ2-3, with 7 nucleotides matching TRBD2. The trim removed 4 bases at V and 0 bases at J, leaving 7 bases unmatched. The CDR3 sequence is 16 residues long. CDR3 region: CASSSPWGGSTDTQYF. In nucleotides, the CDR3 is TGTGCCAGCAGTTCTCCCTGGGGGGGTAGCACAGATACGCAGTATTTT.